These 32 T cell receptor beta chains originate from one sample sequenced in a study of CD8 T cells in ankylosing spondylitis. TCRdb passed the 5' RACE reads through MiXCR, listing each CDR3 protein once. The sample holds roughly 240,000 distinct CDR3 sequences, around 8% seen once. Input material: blood, either unsorted or a sorted T cell fraction (not recorded which). These receptors came from a female donor with ankylosing spondylitis or in good health (not recorded which).

This clonotype was seen at least ten times. The chain uses TRBV20-1 and TRBJ2-1; no clear D gene. Between the trimmed V and J ends, which lost 0 bases and 2 bases, there was a span of 11 bases. The CDR3 is made up of 15 amino acids. CDR1 DFQATT and CDR2 SNEGSKA come from the germline V gene (reference sequence). CDR3 region: CSARDSGRTYNEQFF. The CDR3 DNA reads TGCAGTGCTAGAGATTCGGGCCGGACCTACAATGAGCAGTTCTTC.

In this sample, this clonotype turned up many times. The chain joins TRBV6-4 to TRBJ2-1, with 9 bases that match TRBD2. The CDR3 contains 14 residues. V lost 5 bases to trimming and J lost 6 bases; unmatched junction nucleotides: 5. Germline V CDR1 and CDR2: MRHNA, SNTAGT. CDR3 sequence (DNA): TGTGCCAGCAGTATAGCGGGAGACCTCAATGAGCAGTTCTTC. Translated, it gives CASSIAGDLNEQFF.

This clonotype was observed many times. The V gene is TRBV9, the J gene TRBJ2-1; D unresolved. The CDR3 runs to 14 residues. CDR1 is SGDLS, CDR2 YYNGEE, per germline. The V gene lost 3 bases and the J gene lost 7 bases, with 14 bases spanning the gap. CDR3 region: CASSGFGFGNEQFF. The CDR3 DNA reads as TGTGCCAGCAGCGGCTTCGGGTTTGGGAATGAGCAGTTCTTC.

This clonotype was observed at least ten times. The V and J genes are TRBV7-8 and TRBJ1-4; D is perhaps TRBD1 (6 bases). This CDR3 is built from 17 residues. V was pared by 4 bases and J by 5 bases, with 20 bases between. The germline gives CDR1 SGHVS, CDR2 FQNEAQ. This chain's CDR3 is CASSSPGGGRENEKLFF. The CDR3 DNA is TGTGCCAGCAGCTCTCCTGGTGGGGGCAGAGAGAATGAAAAACTGTTTTTT.

This clonotype has a count of ten or more. This rearrangement joins TRBV15 to TRBJ1-5; D uncertain. The germline V and J ends were trimmed by 0 bases and 7 bases, with 16 bases remaining between them. Germline V lookup: CDR1 LNHNV, CDR2 YYDKDF (reference sequence). The CDR3 contains 16 residues. The CDR3 DNA sequence: TGTGCCACCAGCAGAGATTCTCAGGAGGTGAGGCAGCCCCAGCATTTT. Translating gives CATSRDSQEVRQPQHF.

This clonotype showed up many times. The rearrangement uses TRBV11-2 and TRBJ2-1; D is unclear. The CDR3 covers 15 residues. Trimming shortened V by 1 base and J by 6 bases, and 13 bases separated the two germline ends. Germline assignment: CDR1 SGHAT and CDR2 FQNNGV. CDR3 coding DNA: TGTGCCAGCAGCTTAGGAAATGTAGGGCCCAATGAGCAGTTCTTC. Translated, it gives CASSLGNVGPNEQFF.

This clonotype was seen many times. This chain joins TRBV5-1 and TRBJ2-7; TRBD1 might be the D (6 bases). The CDR3 has 14 residues. The germline CDR1 and CDR2 sequences are SGHRS and YFSETQ. Trimming removed 4 bases from V and 2 bases from J, with 13 bases in between. CDR3 amino acids: CASSEGHLPYEQYF. CDR3 nucleotides: TGCGCCAGCAGCGAGGGACACCTCCCCTACGAGCAGTACTTC.

Note on this clonotype: Germline and junction disagree at one end, which may indicate a read error. The chain links TRBV20-1 to TRBJ2-5, with TRBD2 matching 12 bases. The CDR3 runs 17 residues. Germline V gene data show CDR1 as DFQATT and CDR2 as SNEGSKA (reference sequence). The CDR3 nucleotides are TGCAGTGCTAGGCCCTTGAGGACTAGCGGGAATAGGGAGATCCAGTACTTC. Translated: CSARPLRTSGNREIQYF.

This clonotype showed up many times. The chain couples TRBV7-2 to TRBJ1-1; D perhaps matches TRBD1 (5 bases). Trimming cost V 0 bases and J 2 bases, with 7 bases left between them. The CDR3 sequence is 14 residues long. The germline V gene has CDR1 SGHTA and CDR2 FQGNSA. The CDR3: CASSLAGVNTEAFF. The DNA of the CDR3 is TGTGCCAGCAGCTTAGCGGGGGTTAACACTGAAGCTTTCTTT. Variable domain in full (rest from reference TRBV7-2 and TRBJ1-1): GAGVSQSPSNKVTEKGKDVELRCDPISGHTALYWYRQSLGQGLEFLIYFQGNSAPDKSGLPSDRFSAERTGGSVSTLTIQRTQQEDSAVYLCASSLAGVNTEAFFGQGTRLTVV.

This clonotype was counted ten times or more. This rearrangement joins TRBV4-2 to TRBJ2-7; 8 bases map to TRBD1. This CDR3 has 15 residues. Germline V lookup: CDR1 LGHNA, CDR2 YNFKEQ. The trim removed 0 bases at V and 4 bases at J, leaving 5 bases unmatched. DNA of the CDR3: TGTGCCAGCAGCCAAGATACAGGGGGATATTACGAGCAGTACTTC. Its protein is CASSQDTGGYYEQYF.

This clonotype showed up many times. The chain is built from TRBV3-1 and TRBJ1-6; 7 bases are a match to TRBD1. There are 17 residues in the CDR3. Per the germline V gene, CDR1 is LGHDT and CDR2 is YNNKEL (reference sequence). J was trimmed by 0 bases and V by 6 bases; bases with no gene match: 8. The CDR3: CASSPRGSSSYNSPLHF. Written as DNA, the CDR3 is TGTGCCAGCAGTCCCAGGGGGTCCAGCTCCTATAATTCACCCCTCCACTTT.

This clonotype was seen many times. The rearrangement links TRBV6-2 or TRBV6-3 to TRBJ2-7; 8 nucleotides line up with TRBD2. Losses at the gene ends were 5 bases for V and 3 bases for J; bases not matched to a gene: 9. The CDR3 extends over 15 amino acids. Per germline, CDR1 MNHEY and CDR2 SVGEGT. CDR3 nucleotides: TGTGCCAGCAGTGAACAGCGGGAGTTTAGCTACGAGCAGTACTTC. Its translation is CASSEQREFSYEQYF.

The chain couples TRBV2 to TRBJ2-2; the match to TRBD2 covers 15 bases. This CDR3 contains 18 residues. Germline values: CDR1 SNHLY, CDR2 FYNNEI. The CDR3 sequence is CTISRTSGRALGTGELFF. The DNA for the CDR3 is TGTACCATCAGTCGGACTAGCGGGAGGGCCCTCGGGACCGGGGAGCTGTTTTTT.

Ten or more counts support this clonotype. The CDR3 here is CSALLGAGYNEQFF. The CDR3 region has the DNA TGCAGTGCGCTCTTGGGCGCAGGATACAATGAGCAGTTCTTC. The J gene is TRBJ2-1, the V gene TRBV20-1; unclear D gene. V lost 6 bases, J lost 4 bases, and 16 bases lay in between. CDR3 size: 14 residues. Germline V CDR1 and CDR2: DFQATT, SNEGSKA (reference sequence).

CDR3 coding DNA: TGTGCCAGCAGCACCGGGCCCTACGAGCAGTACTTC. Encoded protein: CASSTGPYEQYF. This chain connects TRBV7-2 to TRBJ2-7; D is unresolved. CDR1 is SGHTA, CDR2 FQGNSA, per germline. The CDR3 contains 12 residues. Trimming shortened V by 5 bases and J by 2 bases, and 7 bases separated the two germline ends.

This clonotype came up many times. J is TRBJ2-1 and V is TRBV10-3; no clear D. The V end was cut by 6 bases, the J end by 15 bases, with 15 bases between. The CDR3 totals 11 residues. CDR1 is ENHRY and CDR2 is SYGVKD in the germline V gene. CDR3 nucleotides: TGTGCCATCAGGGCTCCGAGTGGACGGTTCTTC. It is translated as CAIRAPSGRFF.

This clonotype has a count of ten or more. The chain combines TRBV9 with TRBJ1-1, with 9 nucleotides matching TRBD1. The CDR3 runs to 15 residues. Losses at the gene ends were 4 bases for V and 12 bases for J; bases not matched to a gene: 16. Looked up from germline, CDR1 is SGDLS and CDR2 is YYNGEE. CDR3 in DNA: TGTGCCAGCAGCAGAGGGGTTACAGGGGGCAGTGGAACTTTCTTT. Translating gives CASSRGVTGGSGTFF. Using reference TRBV9 and TRBJ1-1 for the parts outside the CDR3, the full variable domain is DSGVTQTPKHLITATGQRVTLRCSPRSGDLSVYWYQQSLDQGLQFLIQYYNGEERAKGNILERFSAQQFPDLHSELNLSSLELGDSALYFCASSRGVTGGSGTFFGQGTRLTVV.

This clonotype was counted ten times or more. The chain employs TRBV12-3 or TRBV12-4 and TRBJ2-7, with D tentatively TRBD2 (5 bases). Trimming shortened V by 5 bases and J by 6 bases, and 14 bases separated the two germline ends. The CDR3 runs to 13 residues. This CDR3 reads CASSTRTAREQYF. In nucleotides, the CDR3 is TGTGCCAGCAGTACCAGGACTGCTCGCGAGCAGTACTTC.

This clonotype showed up many times. The chain uses TRBV7-9 and TRBJ1-1; D is uncertain. Germline CDR1 is SEHNR and CDR2 is FQNEAQ (reference sequence). V gave up 8 bases and J gave up 1 base, with 8 bases separating them. CDR3 length: 12 amino acids. CDR3 in amino acids: CASESGNTEAFF. The CDR3 DNA sequence: TGTGCCAGCGAGTCTGGGAACACTGAAGCTTTCTTT.

This clonotype was seen at least ten times. V and J are TRBV9 and TRBJ1-1; weak D call: TRBD1 (5 bases). Trimming cost V 3 bases and J 1 base, with 13 bases left between them. The CDR3 contains 15 residues. Germline V gene sequence: CDR1 SGDLS, CDR2 YYNGEE. Written as DNA, the CDR3 is TGTGCCAGCAGCGCTTACGACAGCCAGAACACTGAAGCTTTCTTT. It specifies CASSAYDSQNTEAFF.

At least ten counts were recorded for this clonotype. The chain couples TRBV5-1 to TRBJ2-5, with TRBD2 as a possible D gene (6 bases). Trimming cost V 7 bases and J 5 bases, with 21 bases left between them. CDR3 length: 15 residues. Germline lookup yields CDR1 SGHRS and CDR2 YFSETQ. The CDR3 nucleotides read TGCGCCAGCCAACCCCCGCGGGAACAAAAGGAGACCCAGTACTTC. It yields the protein CASQPPREQKETQYF. Variable domain in full (rest from reference TRBV5-1 and TRBJ2-5): KAGVTQTPRYLIKTRGQQVTLSCSPISGHRSVSWYQQTPGQGLQFLFEYFSETQRNKGNFPGRFSGRQFSNSRSEMNVSTLELGDSALYLCASQPPREQKETQYFGPGTRLLVL.

This clonotype was detected ten times or more. The rearrangement joins TRBV5-1 to TRBJ2-5; TRBD1 matches 12 bases. With V trimmed by 2 bases and J by 3 bases, 5 bases remained unmatched. The CDR3 is made up of 16 amino acids. Germline V gene data show CDR1 as SGHRS and CDR2 as YFSETQ. CDR3 bases: TGCGCCAGCAGCTTATTGGGACAGGGGGCAAAAGAGACCCAGTACTTC. As protein: CASSLLGQGAKETQYF.

This clonotype was counted many times. The V gene is TRBV6-1, the J gene TRBJ1-2; 9 nucleotides match TRBD1. The CDR3 is 15 residues long. Trimming removed 6 bases from V and 8 bases from J; junction bases left unmatched: 13. In germline, CDR1 is MNHNS, CDR2 SASEGT. CDR3: CASRSSGTGLEGYTF. CDR3 DNA sequence: TGTGCCAGCAGGTCGTCGGGGACAGGGCTTGAAGGCTACACCTTC.

This clonotype has a handful of counts. This chain connects TRBV6-2 or TRBV6-3 to TRBJ2-3; D perhaps matches TRBD2 (6 bases). The V end was cut by 7 bases, the J end by 5 bases, with 13 bases between. The CDR3 consists of 13 residues. CDR1 and CDR2 (germline): MNHEY, SVGEGT. The CDR3 here is CASMRDGKDTQYF. In DNA form, the CDR3 reads TGTGCCAGCATGCGGGACGGGAAAGATACGCAGTATTTT.

CDR3 amino acids: CAWSMGTSGRSGQFF. CDR3 in DNA: TGTGCCTGGAGTATGGGGACTAGCGGGAGATCAGGGCAGTTCTTC. The chain uses TRBV30 and TRBJ2-1; TRBD2 aligns across 14 bases. Germline CDR1 reads GTSNPN; CDR2 reads SVGIG (reference sequence). The CDR3 contains 15 residues. V lost 2 bases and J lost 12; bases outside the gene matches: 9.

The gene calls are TRBV7-2 and TRBJ1-1, with TRBD1 identical over 10 bases. CDR3 length: 16 residues. Germline V gives CDR1 SGHTA, CDR2 FQGNSA. With 3 bases clipped from V and 1 base from J, the junction kept 5 bases outside the gene matches. The CDR3 protein is CASSLTGGRRNTEAFF. The CDR3 DNA sequence: TGTGCCAGCAGCTTGACAGGGGGCAGAAGGAACACTGAAGCTTTCTTT.

The table lists this clonotype with many counts. The chain recombines TRBV7-2 with TRBJ2-1, with 10 positions matching TRBD2. CDR1 and CDR2 (germline): SGHTA, FQGNSA. The CDR3 spans 14 residues. Germline trimming cut 1 base from V and 13 bases from J; bases unmatched to any gene: 7. CDR3 DNA sequence: TGTGCCAGCAGCTTAGGCCTAGCGGGAGCGATCCAGTTCTTC. Its protein is CASSLGLAGAIQFF.

This clonotype was counted between two and nine times. The gene calls are TRBV9 and TRBJ2-7; the match to TRBD2 covers 7 bases. The CDR3 spans 14 residues. In germline, CDR1 is SGDLS, CDR2 YYNGEE. The V gene end was trimmed by 5 bases and the J gene end by 7 bases; junction bases not matched to a gene: 12. In nucleotides, the CDR3 is TGTGCCAGCAGTTTGGCGGGAGTCTTGGGGGAGCAGTACTTC. Its translation is CASSLAGVLGEQYF.

V gene TRBV5-4 combines with J gene TRBJ2-7; the D is unclear. Trimming removed 0 bases from V and 5 bases from J, with 18 bases in between. Germline V gene data show CDR1 as SGHNT and CDR2 as YYREEE (reference sequence). This CDR3 has 16 amino acids. The DNA for the CDR3 is TGTGCCAGCAGCTTGGGAGTGGGAACCTCTTTTAACGAGCAGTACTTC. Protein: CASSLGVGTSFNEQYF.

This clonotype was seen a handful of times. J is TRBJ1-2 and V is TRBV28; a weak D match, TRBD1 (5 bases). Germline V gene data show CDR1 as MDHEN and CDR2 as SYDVKM. CDR3 length: 14 amino acids. Trimming removed 4 bases from V and 5 bases from J, with 14 bases in between. The CDR3 bases are TGTGCCAGCAGTTGGGGGACCCGGGAGTATGGCTACACCTTC. Translated: CASSWGTREYGYTF.

The table lists this clonotype with many counts. Since no conserved phenylalanine or tryptophan closes the CDR3, a read error is the likely cause. The limits of the CDR3 on the DNA are not certain, so only TCRdb's listed CDR3 is given. The chain is built from TRBV14 and TRBJ1-1; the table's D gene call, TRBD1, was not cross checked with the DNA. Counting both end residues, the CDR3 totals 10 amino acids. In germline, CDR1 is SGHDN, CDR2 FVKESK. The CDR3 here is CASSQRDSTG.

This sequence joins TRBV20-1 and TRBJ2-1; D unclear. Germline CDR1 and CDR2: DFQATT and SNEGSKA (reference sequence). The CDR3 extends over 13 amino acids. The V gene lost 0 bases and the J gene lost 10 bases, with 13 bases spanning the gap. The CDR3 nucleotides are TGCAGTGCTAGAGATCCCCGAGGAAAGGAGCAGTTCTTC. This sequence encodes CSARDPRGKEQFF.